This T cell receptor (beta chain) was sequenced for a study of human T cells and chemical hapten exposure. Overall study findings and caveats: Expanded TCRs were compared with controls, and the expanded TCRs formed significantly more large CDR3 similarity clusters. TCRs at high frequency, those above 1 in 1000, did not change with DPC sensitization.

In TCRdb, the RACE reads were re-called with MiXCR into one record per CDR3 protein. The sample contains some 54,000 distinct CDR3 sequences, 9.9% of which appear only once. Noted time point: patch test 2, 6 weeks after DPC sensitization. The treatment denotes: therapeutic diphenylcyclopropenone sensitization with weekly scalp DPC. Alopecia patients deemed DPC-suitable, aged 18 to 70, excluding pregnancy. At least ten counts were recorded for this clonotype. What it recognizes is unknown. Germline lookup yields CDR1 SGHAT and CDR2 FQNNGV. With 7 bases clipped from V and 7 bases from J, the junction kept 11 bases outside the gene matches. The CDR3 is made up of 16 amino acids.

Sequencing used whole blood, obtained in connection with sensitization to the hapten diphenylcyclopropenone (DPC). The clonotype was recovered from a woman between 45 and 60 years old with alopecia areata. Some clones in this sample may be carry-over from other donors' samples. This sequence joins TRBV11-2 and TRBJ2-3, with TRBD2 matching over 13 bases. The chain's CDR3 is CASTLRTSGGENTQYF. Written as DNA, the CDR3 is TGTGCCAGCACCCTTCGGACTAGCGGGGGAGAAAATACGCAGTATTTT.